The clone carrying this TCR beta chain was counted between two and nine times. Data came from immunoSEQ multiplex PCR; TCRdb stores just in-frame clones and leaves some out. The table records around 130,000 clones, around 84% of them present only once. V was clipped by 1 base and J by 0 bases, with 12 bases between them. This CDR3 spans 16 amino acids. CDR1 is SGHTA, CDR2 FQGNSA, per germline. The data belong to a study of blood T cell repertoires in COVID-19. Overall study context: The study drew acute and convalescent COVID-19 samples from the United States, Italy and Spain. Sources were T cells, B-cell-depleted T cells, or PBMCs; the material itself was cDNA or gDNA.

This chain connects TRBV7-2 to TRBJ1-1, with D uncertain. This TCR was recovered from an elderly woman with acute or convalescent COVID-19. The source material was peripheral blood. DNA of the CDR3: TGTGCCAGCAGCTTAGAGGCGGCAGTCATGAACACTGAAGCTTTCTTT. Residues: CASSLEAAVMNTEAFF.